These 27 T cell receptor beta chains originate from one sample sequenced in a study of cytomegalovirus exposure and HLA in healthy donors. 13 Jbeta primers and 60 Vbeta primers were used for the PCR. Data came from immunoSEQ multiplex PCR; TCRdb stores just in-frame clones and leaves some out. Of approximately 110,000 clones in the sample, 73% are singletons; the top ten hold approximately 4.8%. The specimen sequenced was PBMCs. These receptors all stem from a man aged 55 to 69 in good health and CMV-seropositive.

The chain recombines TRBV19 with TRBJ2-7, with 11 nucleotides matching TRBD1. Trimming took 5 bases from V and 3 from J; bases not matched to a gene: 3. Germline CDR1 LNHDA, CDR2 SQIVND (reference sequence). This CDR3 region has 14 residues. DNA of the CDR3: TGTGCCAGTAGTCCGGGACAGGGGGACTACGAGCAGTACTTC. Translated, it gives CASSPGQGDYEQYF.

The chain is built from TRBV11-2 and TRBJ1-1; D not resolved. CDR1 is SGHAT and CDR2 is FQNNGV in the germline V gene. V was pared by 4 bases and J by 4 bases, with 25 bases between. This CDR3 has 18 residues. CDR3 sequence: CASSSPSGAWTGSTEAFF. CDR3 DNA: TGTGCCAGCAGCTCACCCTCGGGAGCCTGGACGGGGAGCACTGAAGCTTTCTTT. Looking up the rest from reference TRBV11-2 and TRBJ1-1 gives the full variable domain: EAGVAQSPRYKIIEKRQSVAFWCNPISGHATLYWYQQILGQGPKLLIQFQNNGVVDDSQLPKDRFSAERLKGVDSTLKIQPAKLEDSAVYLCASSSPSGAWTGSTEAFFGQGTRLTVV.

In its sample, this clone was seen a few times. This chain links TRBV10-2 with TRBJ1-1, with unresolved D. Trimming cost V 5 bases and J 1 base, with 5 bases left between them. The CDR3 extends over 12 amino acids. CDR1 and CDR2 (germline): WSHSY, SAAADI. The CDR3 bases are TGCGCCAGCAGTATCAGGAACACTGAAGCTTTCTTT. Its translation is CASSIRNTEAFF.

The chain has TRBV6-4 and TRBJ1-1, with D perhaps matching TRBD1 (6 bases). The CDR3 covers 13 residues. In germline, CDR1 is MRHNA, CDR2 SNTAGT. V gave up 6 bases and J gave up 11 bases, with 19 bases separating them. As DNA, the CDR3 is TGTGCCAGCAGCCGGGACACCAACGAACGGGCTTTCTTT. Amino acids: CASSRDTNERAFF.

With regard to this clone: This sequence may be a read error, since a much larger clone differs from it by one base. This CDR3 is also generated by other DNA sequences in the sample. The gene calls are TRBV6-1 and TRBJ2-3, with TRBD2 identical over 12 bases. The CDR3 consists of 15 residues. CDR1 and CDR2 from the germline V gene are MNHNS and SASEGT. J gave up 4 bases and V 2 bases, and 1 base lay outside the gene matches. The DNA for the CDR3 is TGTGCCAGCAGTGAACTAGCGGGGGGGCCAGATACGCAGTATTTT. As protein: CASSELAGGPDTQYF.

The chain uses TRBV28 and TRBJ1-3; 7 nucleotides line up with TRBD1. Germline V gene lookup returns CDR1 MDHEN and CDR2 SYDVKM. CDR3 length: 17 amino acids. V trimming: 9 bases; J trimming: 0 bases; junction bases outside the gene matches: 14. The CDR3 loop is CASQEGAKAPSGNTIYF. CDR3 nucleotide sequence: TGTGCCAGTCAAGAGGGGGCAAAGGCACCCTCTGGAAACACCATATATTTT. Based on the CDR3 plus reference TRBV28 and TRBJ1-3, the full variable domain is DVKVTQSSRYLVKRTGEKVFLECVQDMDHENMFWYRQDPGLGLRLIYFSYDVKMKEKGDIPEGYSVSREKKERFSLILESASTNQTSMYLCASQEGAKAPSGNTIYFGEGSWLTVV.

The rearrangement links TRBV9 to TRBJ2-3, with TRBD1 matching over 8 bases. The CDR3 is 13 amino acids. The germline CDR1 and CDR2 sequences are SGDLS and YYNGEE. J gave up 5 bases and V 3 bases, and 2 bases lay outside the gene matches. The CDR3 coding sequence is TGTGCCAGCAGCGGGGGGACAGGAGATACGCAGTATTTT. It yields the protein CASSGGTGDTQYF.

The CDR3 DNA reads TGTGCCAGCAGGGGAAGACAGATCAACACTGAAGCTTTCTTT. Translated, it gives CASRGRQINTEAFF. This rearrangement joins TRBV2 to TRBJ1-1, with D perhaps matching TRBD1 (5 bases). This CDR3 contains 14 residues. The germline gives CDR1 SNHLY, CDR2 FYNNEI. The V gene lost 6 bases and the J gene lost 2 bases, with 13 bases spanning the gap.

The chain combines TRBV6-4 with TRBJ2-1, with D tentatively TRBD2 (5 bases). CDR3 length: 11 residues. The V gene's germline CDR1 is MRHNA and CDR2 SNTAGT. The V end lost 2 bases, the J end lost 12 bases, and 8 bases lay between the germline ends. The CDR3 spells CASSDNEGQFF. CDR3 nucleotides: TGTGCCAGCAGTGACAACGAGGGGCAGTTCTTC.

This sequence joins TRBV5-4 and TRBJ2-1; TRBD2 agrees at 10 bases. Germline V gives CDR1 SGHNT, CDR2 YYREEE (reference sequence). The ends lost 0 bases at V and 6 bases at J; junction bases unmatched: 3. The CDR3 runs 15 residues. The chain's CDR3 is CASSLASGGFNEQFF. In DNA, the CDR3 is TGTGCCAGCAGCTTGGCTAGCGGGGGTTTCAATGAGCAGTTCTTC.

The chain employs TRBV6-4 and TRBJ1-5; TRBD1 agrees at 9 bases. The germline CDR1 and CDR2 sequences are MRHNA and SNTAGT. Trimming took 9 bases from V and 0 from J; bases not matched to a gene: 15. The CDR3 length is 18 residues. The CDR3 reads CASIRDRVGVISNQPQHF. In nucleotides, the CDR3 is TGTGCCAGTATAAGGGACAGGGTTGGAGTGATTAGCAATCAGCCCCAGCATTTT.

The J gene is TRBJ2-3, the V gene TRBV5-6; no definite D call. Germline CDR1 and CDR2: SGHDT and YYEEEE. The germline V and J ends were trimmed by 0 bases and 7 bases, with 9 bases remaining between them. The CDR3 has 13 residues. The CDR3 protein is CASSLGNRNTQYF. The DNA for the CDR3 is TGTGCCAGCAGCTTGGGAAACAGAAATACGCAGTATTTT.

This clone is a singleton in its sample. V usage is TRBV29-1 and J usage is TRBJ2-7, with 14 bases matching TRBD2. Per germline, CDR1 SQVTM and CDR2 ANQGSEA. Trimming removed 7 bases from V and 7 bases from J; junction bases left unmatched: 9. CDR3 length: 14 residues. This chain's CDR3 is CSAMTSGGAVEQYF. CDR3 DNA sequence: TGCAGCGCGATGACTAGCGGGGGGGCGGTGGAGCAGTACTTC.

The chain recombines TRBV2 with TRBJ2-2; 13 bases are shared with TRBD2. V lost 3 bases, J lost 6 bases, and 4 bases stayed unmatched. CDR3 length equals 16 residues. Germline assignment: CDR1 SNHLY and CDR2 FYNNEI. The CDR3 spells CASSDTSGGAPGELFF. The CDR3 DNA follows: TGTGCCAGCAGTGACACTAGCGGGGGGGCCCCCGGGGAGCTGTTTTTT.

The chain employs TRBV11-2 and TRBJ2-7, with 8 bases that match TRBD1. CDR1 is SGHAT and CDR2 is FQNNGV in the germline V gene. This CDR3 has 19 amino acids. With 1 base clipped from V and 4 bases from J, the junction kept 18 bases outside the gene matches. CDR3 DNA: TGTGCCAGCAGCTTAGGTCGGCGCACAGGGGGAATCGTTCTATACGAGCAGTACTTC. The encoded protein is CASSLGRRTGGIVLYEQYF.

Concerning this clone itself: Other nucleotide sequences in the sample specify the same CDR3. CDR3 sequence: CASSFLPVGGTENTEAFF. CDR3 sequence (DNA): TGCGCCAGCAGCTTCCTACCGGTTGGAGGGACAGAGAACACTGAAGCTTTCTTT. The chain uses TRBV5-1 and TRBJ1-1, with 7 bases that match TRBD1. The germline V gene has CDR1 SGHRS and CDR2 YFSETQ. V lost 2 bases and J lost 1; bases outside the gene matches: 14. CDR3 length: 18 amino acids.

The chain joins TRBV18 to TRBJ1-6; D is unresolved. The CDR3 totals 15 residues. The V end lost 2 bases, the J end lost 8 bases, and 13 bases lay between the germline ends. CDR1 and CDR2 (germline): KGHSH, LQKENI. The chain's CDR3 is CASSPLVGEDSPLHF. CDR3 DNA sequence: TGTGCCAGCTCACCATTGGTCGGAGAGGATTCACCCCTCCACTTT.

This sequence joins TRBV7-2 and TRBJ2-7; D is possibly TRBD1 (6 bases). V was shortened by 5 bases and J by 3 bases, with 14 bases between the two germline ends. The CDR3 is made up of 14 amino acids. Germline V lookup: CDR1 SGHTA, CDR2 FQGNSA. This CDR3 reads CASSMMGHNYEQYF. The CDR3 region has the DNA TGTGCCAGCAGCATGATGGGACATAACTACGAGCAGTACTTC.

The CDR3 reads CASSFSGREDEKLFF. CDR3 coding DNA: TGTGCCAGCAGCTTTAGTGGCAGGGAAGATGAAAAACTGTTTTTT. The chain uses TRBV5-4 and TRBJ1-4; maybe TRBD1 (5 bases). The V end was cut by 2 bases, the J end by 6 bases, with 14 bases between. The CDR3 is 15 amino acids. CDR1 and CDR2 (germline): SGHNT, YYREEE (reference sequence).

The chain is built from TRBV6-5 and TRBJ1-1, with D perhaps matching TRBD1 (5 bases). Germline loops: CDR1 MNHEY, CDR2 SVGAGI. CDR3 size: 13 residues. V was cut by 1 base and J by 4 bases, with 7 bases left in between. The CDR3 loop is CASSYFQGTEAFF. In nucleotides, the CDR3 is TGTGCCAGCAGTTACTTTCAGGGCACTGAAGCTTTCTTT.

The chain is built from TRBV7-9 and TRBJ1-2; no reliable D call. The CDR3 runs 12 residues. V was cut by 3 bases and J by 5 bases, with 7 bases left in between. The germline gives CDR1 SEHNR, CDR2 FQNEAQ (reference sequence). The CDR3 protein is CASSFEQYGYTF. CDR3 DNA sequence: TGTGCCAGCAGCTTCGAACAATATGGCTACACCTTC.

The V call is TRBV19, the J call TRBJ2-7; 10 nucleotides agree with TRBD1. With 6 bases clipped from V and 4 bases from J, the junction kept 6 bases outside the gene matches. The V gene's germline CDR1 is LNHDA and CDR2 SQIVND (reference sequence). The CDR3 spans 14 residues. The CDR3 loop reads CASSRDRGSYEQYF. CDR3 sequence (DNA): TGTGCCAGTAGCCGGGACAGGGGCTCTTACGAGCAGTACTTC.

This clone was observed a handful of times. This sequence joins TRBV10-2 and TRBJ1-2; 7 nucleotides match TRBD1. The CDR3 is 12 residues long. With V trimmed by 3 bases and J by 13 bases, 8 bases remained unmatched. The germline gives CDR1 WSHSY, CDR2 SAAADI. The CDR3 bases are TGCGCCAGCAGTGAATTAGGGGGCGATCTCACCTTC. Translation gives CASSELGGDLTF.

The V call is TRBV6-5, the J call TRBJ2-3; 8 bases map to TRBD1. Germline V gene lookup returns CDR1 MNHEY and CDR2 SVGAGI. The CDR3 contains 16 residues. The trim removed 4 bases at V and 1 base at J, leaving 7 bases unmatched. The CDR3 loop is CASSSPDRGGTDTQYF. The CDR3 DNA reads as TGTGCCAGCAGTTCCCCCGACAGGGGTGGCACAGATACGCAGTATTTT.

This chain connects TRBV30 to TRBJ2-3; a possible D gene is TRBD2 (6 bases). Germline V gene sequence: CDR1 GTSNPN, CDR2 SVGIG (reference sequence). This CDR3 spans 15 amino acids. The V gene lost 7 bases and the J gene lost 6 bases, with 23 bases spanning the gap. The DNA of the CDR3 is TGTGCCTCAACCGGTGGGGACTCGAATTGGGATACGCAGTATTTT. Amino acid sequence: CASTGGDSNWDTQYF.

The chain couples TRBV5-4 to TRBJ2-5; 13 bases map to TRBD2. Per the germline V gene, CDR1 is SGHNT and CDR2 is YYREEE (reference sequence). The trim removed 4 bases at V and 5 bases at J, leaving 5 bases unmatched. This CDR3 is built from 15 residues. CDR3 DNA: TGTGCCAGCAGCACAGGGACTAGCGGGGAGGAGACCCAGTACTTC. As protein: CASSTGTSGEETQYF.

The rearrangement joins TRBV29-1 to TRBJ2-3; 9 bases align to TRBD2. Germline V gene data show CDR1 as SQVTM and CDR2 as ANQGSEA. The CDR3 extends over 13 amino acids. CDR3 sequence (DNA): TGCACACATAGCGGGGGTGGCACAGATACGCAGTATTTT. Translation: CTHSGGGTDTQYF.